This T cell receptor (beta chain) was sequenced in a study of beta chain features in type 1 diabetes. At the level of the study: Healthy donors resembled patients in age, gender and cell yields.

Overall study results and limits: Patients with type 1 diabetes carried fewer insertions and had more deletions at their VDJ junctions.

Averaging around 110 mL, one heparinised blood draw came from each individual donor. This CDR3 spans 14 amino acids. V shed 1 base and J shed 2 bases, with 9 bases lying between them. From germline, CDR1 is SGHRS and CDR2 YFSETQ. The sequenced template was cDNA made from the entire isolated RNA. The protocol was immunoSEQ multiplex PCR, while the TCRdb copy is restricted to in-frame clones and leaves out a portion. The sample has fewer than 900,000 clones; roughly a sixth are singletons. As for this clone: What it recognizes is unknown.

The source material was naive CD4+ T cells from blood. This chain joins TRBV5-1 and TRBJ2-5; weak D call: TRBD2 (5 bases). The receptor was derived from a woman aged 18 to 35 in good health. CDR3 nucleotide sequence: TGCGCCAGCAGCTTGCGAGGGTGGCAAGAGACCCAGTACTTC. As protein: CASSLRGWQETQYF.